This T cell receptor beta chain is drawn from a study of CD8 T cells in Susac syndrome. Germline V gene sequence: CDR1 MDHEN, CDR2 SYDVKM. V lost 7 bases and J lost 2, with 8 bases in between. CDR3 length: 12 residues. The authors sequenced TCR beta from blood CD8+ and CD4+ T cells. Bulk CD8+ and CD4+ cells came from magnetic negative isolation; CD8+ TEMRA by FACS. With random hexamers, reverse transcription was performed on about 0.5 to 1 ug of RNA. The authors amplified TCR beta CDR3 across 54 Vbeta and 13 Jbeta using immunoSEQ multiplex PCR. TCRdb processed the immunoSEQ multiplex PCR reads anew with MiXCR; each CDR3 protein has one entry. The top ten clones hold about 0.089% of a sample with 150,000 to 200,000 distinct CDR3 sequences, around 94% of them seen once.

This sequence was found in a human donor with multiple sclerosis. The chain combines TRBV28 with TRBJ1-2; D is unresolved. Sequenced: CD4+ T cells from PBMCs. The CDR3 here is CASTTGNYGYTF. The CDR3 DNA reads TGTGCCAGCACAACCGGGAACTATGGCTACACCTTC.